The 30 T cell receptor beta chains below were found in one sample sequenced in a study of CD8 T cells in ankylosing spondylitis. These receptors' targets are unknown. TCRdb re-called the 5' RACE reads with MiXCR, one entry per CDR3 protein. The data show about 540,000 distinct CDR3 sequences, roughly 13% seen once. Study-wide results and limits: Apparently characteristic of ankylosing spondylitis blood was a TCR beta motif (under ten highly homologous variants).

Input material: blood, either unsorted or a sorted T cell fraction (not recorded which). The receptors derive from a male donor with ankylosing spondylitis.

J is TRBJ1-2 and V is TRBV6-5; D is possibly TRBD1 (6 bases). V was trimmed by 7 bases and J by 4 bases, leaving 16 bases between them. The CDR3 sequence is 14 residues long. Germline V gene data show CDR1 as MNHEY and CDR2 as SVGAGI. The CDR3 nucleotides are TGTGCCAGCATTACAACAAGGGACACCTATGGCTACACCTTC. This translates into CASITTRDTYGYTF.

The chain links TRBV5-1 to TRBJ2-7, with TRBD1 as a possible D gene (6 bases). Germline V CDR1 and CDR2: SGHRS, YFSETQ. The CDR3 consists of 14 residues. Trimming pared 2 bases from V and 1 base from J, leaving 10 bases between. The CDR3 sequence is CASSLLDRSYEQYF. CDR3 coding DNA: TGCGCCAGCAGCTTATTAGACAGGTCCTACGAGCAGTACTTC.

This rearrangement joins TRBV28 to TRBJ1-6, with a tentative D call TRBD1 (5 bases). Trimming removed 6 bases from V and 0 bases from J, with 12 bases in between. The CDR3 covers 16 residues. Germline values: CDR1 MDHEN, CDR2 SYDVKM. Here the CDR3 reads CASRPGRSSYNSPLHF. CDR3 sequence (DNA): TGTGCCAGCAGACCGGGACGGAGCTCCTATAATTCACCCCTCCACTTT. The entire variable domain, with the rest obtained from reference TRBV28 and TRBJ1-6, is as follows: DVKVTQSSRYLVKRTGEKVFLECVQDMDHENMFWYRQDPGLGLRLIYFSYDVKMKEKGDIPEGYSVSREKKERFSLILESASTNQTSMYLCASRPGRSSYNSPLHFGNGTRLTVT.

The rearrangement links TRBV7-9 to TRBJ1-5; tentatively, D is TRBD1 (6 bases). The V end was cut by 5 bases, the J end by 5 bases, with 19 bases between. The CDR3 spans 16 residues. Per germline, CDR1 SEHNR and CDR2 FQNEAQ (reference sequence). The CDR3 nucleotides read TGTGCCAGCAGCGAAAAAGCTCAGGGGTTAGATCAGCCCCAGCATTTT. This codes for CASSEKAQGLDQPQHF.

A few counts support this clonotype. The DNA of the CDR3 is TGTGCCAGCAGCTTCGGACTAGCGGGAGGGAGATCCTACAATGAGCAGTTCTTC. Translating gives CASSFGLAGGRSYNEQFF. V and J are TRBV11-2 and TRBJ2-1, with 15 bases lining up with TRBD2. The germline gives CDR1 SGHAT, CDR2 FQNNGV. CDR3 size: 18 residues. V was clipped by 3 bases and J by 1 base; unmatched bases: 4.

The CDR3 nucleotides read TGCGCCAGCAGTGAGAGCCGGGGAGGGAACACCGGGGAGCTGTTTTTT. Protein: CASSESRGGNTGELFF. The rearrangement joins TRBV10-1 to TRBJ2-2; TRBD2 might be the D (6 bases). Deletions cut 2 bases from V and 1 base from J, with 11 bases between. There are 16 residues in the CDR3. CDR1 is WNHNN and CDR2 is SYGVQD in the germline V gene (reference sequence).

This clonotype occurred a few times. The chain is built from TRBV5-1 and TRBJ2-7; tentatively, D is TRBD1 (6 bases). CDR1 and CDR2 from the germline V gene are SGHRS and YFSETQ. The V end was cut by 3 bases, the J end by 3 bases, with 19 bases between. This CDR3 region has 16 residues. CDR3 nucleotides: TGCGCCAGCAGCTCGGGACAAAACCCTAAGGTCTACGAGCAGTACTTC. It yields the protein CASSSGQNPKVYEQYF.

V and J are TRBV10-3 and TRBJ2-1; D might be TRBD2 (6 bases). The CDR3 length is 13 residues. Germline V CDR1 and CDR2: ENHRY, SYGVKD. V lost 7 bases, J lost 7 bases, and 14 bases lay in between. The CDR3 DNA is TGTGCCATCAAGGGAGGTGGGGGGAATGAGCAGTTCTTC. The encoded protein is CAIKGGGGNEQFF.

V gene TRBV15 combines with J gene TRBJ2-1; 8 nucleotides line up with TRBD2. Germline assignment: CDR1 LNHNV and CDR2 YYDKDF (reference sequence). V lost 8 bases and J lost 8; bases outside the gene matches: 14. This CDR3 is 15 amino acids long. The CDR3 DNA is TGTGCCACCGCCACCGGGACTAGAACAGTCTATGAGCAGTTCTTC. It yields the protein CATATGTRTVYEQFF.

This clonotype was detected ten times or more. The rearrangement uses TRBV7-8 and TRBJ2-1; D ambiguous. The CDR3 covers 11 residues. Germline CDR1 reads SGHVS; CDR2 reads FQNEAQ. Trimming stripped 5 bases from V and 9 bases from J, with 8 bases between. The CDR3 here is CASSPLSEQFF. The CDR3 coding sequence is TGTGCCAGCAGCCCTCTGTCTGAGCAGTTCTTC.

The gene calls are TRBV20-1 and TRBJ2-4; 7 bases map to TRBD1. The germline CDR1 and CDR2 sequences are DFQATT and SNEGSKA (reference sequence). The CDR3 runs 12 residues. V gave up 8 bases and J gave up 5 bases; unmatched junction bases: 6. The CDR3 sequence: CSFDRAENIQYF. The CDR3 DNA follows: TGCAGTTTCGACAGGGCAGAAAACATTCAGTACTTC.

The rearrangement links TRBV20-1 to TRBJ2-1; 12 bases line up with TRBD2. The CDR3 spans 17 residues. With 1 base clipped from V and 1 base from J, the junction kept 5 bases outside the gene matches. In germline, CDR1 is DFQATT, CDR2 SNEGSKA (reference sequence). DNA of the CDR3: TGCAGTGCTAGAGCTTATACTAGCGGGAGGTCCTACAATGAGCAGTTCTTC. Translation gives CSARAYTSGRSYNEQFF.

This clonotype was recorded a few times. The chain joins TRBV20-1 to TRBJ2-1, with 10 positions matching TRBD2. Per the germline V gene, CDR1 is DFQATT and CDR2 is SNEGSKA (reference sequence). V was clipped by 2 bases and J by 2 bases; unmatched bases: 9. The CDR3 has 17 residues. The CDR3 DNA sequence: TGCAGTGCTAGAAATTCACCTACTAGCGGGGCCTACAATGAGCAGTTCTTC. Amino acids: CSARNSPTSGAYNEQFF.

The gene calls are TRBV2 and TRBJ2-7, with TRBD2 matching 11 bases. The CDR3 has 14 amino acids. Germline V gene data show CDR1 as SNHLY and CDR2 as FYNNEI. V trimming: 7 bases; J trimming: 4 bases; junction bases outside the gene matches: 6. CDR3 bases: TGTGCCAGCAATCTAGCGGGAGGAGGTTACGAGCAGTACGTC. Protein sequence: CASNLAGGGYEQYV.

The rearrangement links TRBV5-1 to TRBJ2-3; 9 bases agree with TRBD1. The J segment lost 0 bases and the V segment lost 3 bases, leaving 2 bases of the junction unmatched. The CDR3 runs to 15 residues. Germline values: CDR1 SGHRS, CDR2 YFSETQ. CDR3 residues: CASSWGQGSTDTQYF. CDR3 coding DNA: TGCGCCAGCAGCTGGGGACAGGGTAGCACAGATACGCAGTATTTT.

This chain joins TRBV5-4 and TRBJ2-1, with TRBD2 identical over 8 bases. Germline V gene sequence: CDR1 SGHNT, CDR2 YYREEE (reference sequence). The V segment lost 6 bases and the J segment 6 bases; nucleotides outside the gene matches: 5. The CDR3 has 13 amino acids. CDR3 loop: CASTGTSTNEQFF. Here the CDR3 DNA reads TGTGCCAGCACCGGGACTAGTACCAATGAGCAGTTCTTC.

V gene TRBV7-2 combines with J gene TRBJ1-4; 7 positions match TRBD1. The CDR3 consists of 17 residues. The J segment lost 0 bases and the V segment lost 6 bases, leaving 10 bases of the junction unmatched. Germline CDR1 is SGHTA and CDR2 is FQGNSA. The CDR3 protein is CASRPQGDLATNEKLFF. CDR3 nucleotide sequence: TGTGCCAGCAGGCCCCAGGGGGACTTAGCAACTAATGAAAAACTGTTTTTT.

The chain carries TRBV29-1 and TRBJ2-6; D unclear. V lost 4 bases and J lost 4, with 5 bases in between. Germline V CDR1 and CDR2: SQVTM, ANQGSEA. The CDR3 sequence is 12 residues long. The CDR3 DNA sequence: TGCAGCGTTGTGGGGGGGGCCAACGTCCTGACTTTC. It encodes CSVVGGANVLTF.

The V call is TRBV5-6, the J call TRBJ2-3, with D perhaps matching TRBD1 or TRBD2 (5 bases each). Trimming stripped 2 bases from V and 2 bases from J, with 21 bases between. The CDR3 runs to 18 residues. The germline V gene has CDR1 SGHDT and CDR2 YYEEEE. This CDR3 reads CASSFRFPGTQATDTQYF. The CDR3, as DNA: TGTGCCAGCAGCTTCCGATTTCCCGGGACCCAAGCCACAGATACGCAGTATTTT.

This clonotype appeared many times. CDR3 in amino acids: CASSIPGPNEQFF. In nucleotides, the CDR3 is TGTGCCAGCTCAATACCGGGCCCCAATGAGCAGTTCTTC. This sequence joins TRBV18 and TRBJ2-1; no clear D. CDR1 is KGHSH and CDR2 is LQKENI in the germline V gene. There are 13 residues in the CDR3. Trimming shortened V by 5 bases and J by 6 bases, and 11 bases separated the two germline ends.

This clonotype was observed a few times. This chain's CDR3 is CASSLNLAADTQYF. The CDR3 nucleotides are TGTGCCAGCAGCTTAAACCTAGCCGCAGATACGCAGTATTTT. The genes are TRBV7-8 and TRBJ2-3, with D perhaps TRBD2 (5 bases). V lost 2 bases and J lost 4, with 10 bases in between. Germline-derived CDR1 and CDR2 are SGHVS and FQNEAQ. This CDR3 contains 14 residues.

This clonotype was seen many times. The chain recombines TRBV10-3 with TRBJ1-2; D not resolved. V was pared by 3 bases and J by 0 bases, with 5 bases between. CDR3 length equals 13 residues. Germline CDR1 reads ENHRY; CDR2 reads SYGVKD. The CDR3 loop is CAISDPANYGYTF. CDR3 sequence (DNA): TGTGCCATCAGTGATCCGGCTAACTATGGCTACACCTTC.

The gene calls are TRBV20-1 and TRBJ1-3; 8 nucleotides line up with TRBD1. The ends lost 2 bases at V and 1 base at J; junction bases unmatched: 10. There are 17 residues in the CDR3. Germline assignment: CDR1 DFQATT and CDR2 SNEGSKA (reference sequence). The CDR3 protein is CSARPRRTGSSGNTIYF. The CDR3 DNA reads as TGCAGTGCTAGACCAAGGAGGACAGGGAGTTCTGGAAACACCATATATTTT.

The gene calls are TRBV15 and TRBJ2-1, with TRBD2 matching over 8 bases. V was pared by 7 bases and J by 0 bases, with 8 bases of the junction left unmatched. This CDR3 has 16 residues. Germline loops: CDR1 LNHNV, CDR2 YYDKDF (reference sequence). Here the CDR3 DNA reads TGTGCCACCACCGCGGGGGGCGGAGCCTCCTACAATGAGCAGTTCTTC. Translated, it gives CATTAGGGASYNEQFF.

The genes are TRBV2 and TRBJ1-1, with D hard to call. This CDR3 is 10 amino acids long. Trimming took off 7 bases at V and 10 bases at J, with 10 bases between the two ends. Germline-derived CDR1 and CDR2 are SNHLY and FYNNEI. As DNA, the CDR3 is TGTGCCAGCATGGGGAATGGAGCTTTCTTT. It translates to CASMGNGAFF.

This clonotype has a handful of counts. The chain employs TRBV7-2 and TRBJ2-7, with TRBD2 matching 9 bases. Germline assignment: CDR1 SGHTA and CDR2 FQGNSA. The CDR3 runs 15 residues. J was trimmed by 2 bases and V by 5 bases; bases with no gene match: 7. CDR3 DNA sequence: TGTGCCAGCAGCGAGGGGGCGGGAGGGCCCTACGAGCAGTACTTC. This sequence encodes CASSEGAGGPYEQYF.

J is TRBJ1-1 and V is TRBV30; 12 bases are shared with TRBD1. The CDR3 runs to 13 residues. Germline V gene lookup returns CDR1 GTSNPN and CDR2 SVGIG (reference sequence). The CDR3, as DNA: TGTGCAAGGGACAGGGGGCTAGGTACTGAAGCTTTCTTT. Translated: CARDRGLGTEAFF.

Points on this clonotype: The junction differs from germline at one of its ends, possibly a read error. The chain joins TRBV7-3 to TRBJ2-1, with 10 bases lining up with TRBD1. Looked up from germline, CDR1 is SGHTA and CDR2 is FQGTGA. This CDR3 contains 17 residues. CDR3 sequence (DNA): TGTGCCTGCAGTCGGTGGGGAGACAGGGGGCCGGAAAATGAGCAGTTCTTC. Its protein product is CACSRWGDRGPENEQFF.

The J gene is TRBJ1-3, the V gene TRBV13; tentative D call: TRBD1 (6 bases). Trimming took off 5 bases at V and 0 bases at J, with 17 bases between the two ends. Per the germline V gene, CDR1 is PRHDT and CDR2 is FYEKMQ (reference sequence). The CDR3 has 17 amino acids. In nucleotides, the CDR3 is TGTGCCAGCAGCCTGAAGCAAGACAGGAGCTCTGGAAACACCATATATTTT. Translated, it gives CASSLKQDRSSGNTIYF. The entire variable domain, with the rest obtained from reference TRBV13 and TRBJ1-3, is as follows: AAGVIQSPRHLIKEKRETATLKCYPIPRHDTVYWYQQGPGQDPQFLISFYEKMQSDKGSIPDRFSAQQFSDYHSELNMSSLELGDSALYFCASSLKQDRSSGNTIYFGEGSWLTVV.

This clonotype was picked up many times. The V and J genes are TRBV20-1 and TRBJ2-2, with TRBD1 identical over 7 bases. The germline V gene has CDR1 DFQATT and CDR2 SNEGSKA (reference sequence). The CDR3 runs to 16 residues. The J segment lost 0 bases and the V segment lost 6 bases, leaving 10 bases of the junction unmatched. The CDR3 DNA reads TGCAGTGCAGAAGGGACAGACTACGCGAACACCGGGGAGCTGTTTTTT. Protein: CSAEGTDYANTGELFF.